Listed here is a single TCR beta chain. Its antigen is currently not known. The input lacks base qualities; no much larger clone sits a single base away. The source of the sample is a study of cytomegalovirus exposure and HLA in healthy donors (dated by TCRdb to 2015 to 2018). Regarding the study in general: The 666 repertoires of the first cohort and the 120 or so validation repertoires were produced on the same platform, according to a later analysis. The aim of the study was to test whether cataloging public T cell receptors could identify signatures of past pathogen exposure. High-throughput TCR immunosequencing, statistical association of individual TCRs with disease status, and machine learning were combined to predict cytomegalovirus infection status. In addition to the first cohort of 500 to 850 subjects, a separate validation cohort of 100 to 150 different subjects was used. The research as a whole found: Across donors, most TCR sequences were observed very rarely, whereas some public TCRs were present in many individuals. The study listed approximately 150 TCR beta chains as associated with cytomegalovirus. According to the authors, the approach could potentially be generalized to other disease states and immunological phenotypes. In vitro tests confirmed that a few of the cytomegalovirus-associated TCR beta chains recognize cytomegalovirus antigens. A later analysis had no HLA typing for the validation cohort, so co-occurrence there was scored across all 130 or so repertoires. In both the original and validation cohorts, the classifier was reported to diagnose cytomegalovirus status with high specificity and sensitivity. A later analysis found that TCRs clustered in the first cohort also tended to co-occur in the roughly 120 validation repertoires, with about 94% of cluster scores above 0.

Library preparation employed the immunoSEQ multiplex PCR assay. The authors processed their data as follows. A statistical classification framework was built for diagnosing cytomegalovirus status from the catalog of TCR beta chain sequences. Held by TCRdb, this immuneACCESS table contains in-frame sequences only and omits some clones. Under half of the omission traces to an unresolved V gene where checked; the cause of the rest is unknown. That table furnishes V, J and clone size, whereas the DNA furnished D and trimming. The sample data list under 300,000 clones, and 86% of these were observed just once. Together, the top ten hold less than 1.2% of the sample. V is pruned by 2 bases and J by 0 bases, leaving 6 bases of the junction without a gene match. The CDR3 measures 17 amino acids from cysteine to phenylalanine. Only the CDR3 region is kept as DNA, spanning 51 bases read in frame from base 1. According to the germline V gene, CDR1 reads KGHSH and CDR2 reads LQKENI.

Separate from the approximately 700-subject first cohort, the validation cohort of about 130 subjects was the group to which the donors belonged. The sample comprised PBMCs. The chain links TRBV18 with TRBJ2-2; TRBD1 agrees with 7 junctional bases. The receptor was derived from a woman younger than 35 in good health and CMV-seronegative. In nucleotides, the sequence is TGTGCCAGCTCACCAGTAGTAGGGGGCTCGAACACCGGGGAGCTGTTTTTT. Translated, it reads CASSPVVGGSNTGELFF.